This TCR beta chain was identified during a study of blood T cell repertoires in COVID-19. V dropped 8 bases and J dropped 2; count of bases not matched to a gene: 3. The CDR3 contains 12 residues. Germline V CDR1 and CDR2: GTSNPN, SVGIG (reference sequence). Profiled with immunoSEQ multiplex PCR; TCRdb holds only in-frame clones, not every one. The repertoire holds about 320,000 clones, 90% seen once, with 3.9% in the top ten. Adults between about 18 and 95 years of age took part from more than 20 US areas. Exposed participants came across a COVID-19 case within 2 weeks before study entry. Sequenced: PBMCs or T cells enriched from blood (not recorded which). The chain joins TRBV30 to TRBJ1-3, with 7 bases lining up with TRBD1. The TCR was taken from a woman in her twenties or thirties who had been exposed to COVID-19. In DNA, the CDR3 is TGTGCCCGGGGGACAGCTGGAAACACCATATATTTT. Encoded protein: CARGTAGNTIYF.